The clone carrying this T cell receptor beta chain was recorded at least ten times. The CDR3 contains 12 residues. Germline assignment: CDR1 SGHTA and CDR2 FQGTGA. V lost 7 bases, J lost 2 bases, and 7 bases lay in between. The data derive from a study of T-cell reconstitution after alpha-beta-depleted transplantation in children. TCRbeta library construction was performed incorporating unique molecular identifiers. In TCRdb, the PCR reads were re-called with MiXCR into one record per CDR3 protein. In the table there are approximately 640,000 distinct CDR3 sequences, approximately 16% of which are singletons.

Material: PBMCs from the stem cell graft donor, obtained from the stem cell graft. The receptor was isolated from a human donor who donated a stem cell graft to a child with acute myeloid leukemia. The rearrangement links TRBV7-3 to TRBJ2-3; D remains ambiguous. CDR3 sequence reads: CASTPFTDTQYF. DNA for the CDR3: TGTGCCAGCACCCCATTCACAGATACGCAGTATTTT.